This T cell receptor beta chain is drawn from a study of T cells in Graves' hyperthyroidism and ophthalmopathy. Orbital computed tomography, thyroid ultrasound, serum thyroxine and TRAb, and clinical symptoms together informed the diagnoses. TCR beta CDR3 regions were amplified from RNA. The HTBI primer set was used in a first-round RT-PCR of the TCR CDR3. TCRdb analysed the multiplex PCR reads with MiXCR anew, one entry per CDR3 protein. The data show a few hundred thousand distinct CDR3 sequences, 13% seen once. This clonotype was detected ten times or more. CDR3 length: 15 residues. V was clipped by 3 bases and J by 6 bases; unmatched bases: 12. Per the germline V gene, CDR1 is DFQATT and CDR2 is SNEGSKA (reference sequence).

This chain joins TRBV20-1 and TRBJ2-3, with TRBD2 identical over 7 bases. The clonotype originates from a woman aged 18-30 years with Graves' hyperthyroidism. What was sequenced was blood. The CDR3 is CSASRSGAPPDTQYF. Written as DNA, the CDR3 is TGCAGTGCTAGTAGGAGCGGGGCGCCCCCCGATACGCAGTATTTT.